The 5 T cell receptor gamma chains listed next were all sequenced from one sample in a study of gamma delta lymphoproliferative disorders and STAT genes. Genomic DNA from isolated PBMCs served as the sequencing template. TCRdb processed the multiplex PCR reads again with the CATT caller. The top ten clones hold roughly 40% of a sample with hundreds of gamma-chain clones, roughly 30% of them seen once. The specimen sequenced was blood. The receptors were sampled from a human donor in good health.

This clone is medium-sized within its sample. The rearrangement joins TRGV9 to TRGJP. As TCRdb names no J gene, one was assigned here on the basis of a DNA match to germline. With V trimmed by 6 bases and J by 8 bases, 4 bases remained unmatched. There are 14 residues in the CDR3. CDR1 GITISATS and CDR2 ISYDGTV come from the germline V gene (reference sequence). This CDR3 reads CALWMQLGKKIKVF. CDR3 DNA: TGTGCCTTGTGGATGCAGTTGGGCAAAAAAATCAAGGTATTT.

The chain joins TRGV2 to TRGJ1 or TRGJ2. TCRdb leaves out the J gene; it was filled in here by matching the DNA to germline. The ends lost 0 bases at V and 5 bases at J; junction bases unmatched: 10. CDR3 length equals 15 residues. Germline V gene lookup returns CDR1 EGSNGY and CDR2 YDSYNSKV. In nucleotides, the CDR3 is TGTGCCACCTGGGACGGGCCGATGTCGGATTATAAGAAACTCTTT. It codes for CATWDGPMSDYKKLF.

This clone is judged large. DNA for the CDR3: TGTGCCTTGTGGGAGGTGCTTATCCGTTATTATAAGAAACTCTTT. As protein: CALWEVLIRYYKKLF. The chain links TRGV9 to TRGJ1 or TRGJ2. Here the J gene came from matching the DNA to germline, since TCRdb omits it. Trimming removed 0 bases from V and 3 bases from J; junction bases left unmatched: 8. The length of the CDR3 is 15 residues. Germline CDR1 GITISATS, CDR2 ISYDGTV (reference sequence).

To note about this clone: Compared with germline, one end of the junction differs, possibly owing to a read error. DNA of the CDR3: TGTACCACTGGTTGGTTCAAGATATTT. This translates into CTTGWFKIF. The genes are TRGV2 and TRGJP1. Here the J gene was assigned by germline matching of the DNA, as TCRdb has none. CDR3 length equals 9 residues. Germline assignment: CDR1 EGSNGY and CDR2 YDSYNSKV.

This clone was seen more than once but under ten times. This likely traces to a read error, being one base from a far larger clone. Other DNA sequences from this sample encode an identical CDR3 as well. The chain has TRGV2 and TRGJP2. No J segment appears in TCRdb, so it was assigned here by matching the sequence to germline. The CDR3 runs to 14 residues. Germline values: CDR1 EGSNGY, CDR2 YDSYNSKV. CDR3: CATWDGRSDWIKTF. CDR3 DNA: TGTGCTACCTGGGACGGGCGAAGTGATTGGATCAAGACGTTT.